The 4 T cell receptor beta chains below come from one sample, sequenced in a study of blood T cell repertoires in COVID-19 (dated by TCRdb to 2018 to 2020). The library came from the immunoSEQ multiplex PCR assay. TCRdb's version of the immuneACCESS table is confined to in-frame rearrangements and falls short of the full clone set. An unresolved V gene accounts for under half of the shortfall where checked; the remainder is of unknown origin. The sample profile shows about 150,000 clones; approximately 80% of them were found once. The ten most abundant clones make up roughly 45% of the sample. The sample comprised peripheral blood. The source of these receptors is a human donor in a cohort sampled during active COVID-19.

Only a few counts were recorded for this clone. CDR3 nucleotides: TGTGCCAGCAGCTCTCAAGGGGGCCCCCAGCAGTTCTTC. Protein sequence: CASSSQGGPQQFF. V usage is TRBV2 and J usage is TRBJ2-1, with 7 bases that match TRBD1. With V trimmed by 6 bases and J by 11 bases, 10 bases remained unmatched. CDR1 SNHLY and CDR2 FYNNEI come from the germline V gene. The CDR3 runs to 13 residues.

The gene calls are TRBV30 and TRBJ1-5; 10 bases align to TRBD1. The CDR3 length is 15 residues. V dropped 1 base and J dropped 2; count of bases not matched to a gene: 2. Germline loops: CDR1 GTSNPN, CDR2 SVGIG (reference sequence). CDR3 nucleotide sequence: TGTGCCTGGAGTGCGGGACAGGGGCGCAATCAGCCCCAGCATTTT. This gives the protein CAWSAGQGRNQPQHF.

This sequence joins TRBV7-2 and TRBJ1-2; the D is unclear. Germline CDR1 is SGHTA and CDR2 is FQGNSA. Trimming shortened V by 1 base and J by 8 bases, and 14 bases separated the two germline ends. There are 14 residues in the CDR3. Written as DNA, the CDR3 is TGTGCCAGCAGCTTAGTTCGTCGAGGTATGGGCTACACCTTC. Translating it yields CASSLVRRGMGYTF.

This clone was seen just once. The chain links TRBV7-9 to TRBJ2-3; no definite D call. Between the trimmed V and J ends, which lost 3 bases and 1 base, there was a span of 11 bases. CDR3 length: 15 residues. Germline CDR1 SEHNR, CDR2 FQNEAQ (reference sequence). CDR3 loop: CASSLTSSGTDTQYF. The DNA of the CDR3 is TGTGCCAGCAGCTTGACAAGCTCGGGCACAGATACGCAGTATTTT.